These T cell receptor beta chains were read from a single sample in a study of regulatory T cells in long-lasting Graves disease. TCRdb passed the multiplex PCR reads through MiXCR, listing each CDR3 protein once. The sample includes around 400,000 distinct CDR3 sequences, about 11% seen only once; the top ten take 18%. This sample also belongs to another study, concerning T cells in Graves' hyperthyroidism and ophthalmopathy.

The sequencing used peripheral blood mononuclear cells (PBMCs), collected at new diagnosis, from a patient treated with antithyroid drugs. The receptors stem from a woman aged 18-29 years with Graves disease. CDR3s include the opening cysteine and the closing phenylalanine or tryptophan. Fields, in order: clone size, J gene, D gene, V gene, CDR3 protein, CDR3 DNA. D genes are given only for firm matches. Clone size appears in some rows only: once, few, many, or a class for an expanded clone.

clone size: many
J gene: TRBJ2-2
D gene: .
V gene: TRBV6-2/TRBV6-3
CDR3 protein: CASSYWVGTNTGELFF
CDR3 DNA: TGTGCCAGCAGTTACTGGGTGGGGACGAACACCGGGGAGCTGTTTTTT

clone size: few
J gene: TRBJ1-1
D gene: .
V gene: TRBV7-9
CDR3 protein: CASSLLVGGTEAFF
CDR3 DNA: TGTGCCAGCAGCTTACTTGTTGGGGGTACTGAAGCTTTCTTT

clone size: many
J gene: TRBJ2-2
D gene: TRBD2
V gene: TRBV28
CDR3 protein: CASSPLGGAGTGELFF
CDR3 DNA: TGTGCCAGCAGTCCCCTGGGGGGAGCGGGGACCGGGGAGCTGTTTTTT

clone size: many
J gene: TRBJ1-2
D gene: TRBD1
V gene: TRBV7-9
CDR3 protein: CASSSRDSYGYTF
CDR3 DNA: TGTGCCAGCAGCTCCCGGGACAGCTATGGCTACACCTTC

clone size: many
J gene: TRBJ2-1
D gene: TRBD2
V gene: TRBV29-1
CDR3 protein: CSVEGGGSGMAYNEQFF
CDR3 DNA: TGCAGCGTTGAAGGGGGCGGGAGCGGGATGGCATACAATGAGCAGTTCTTC

clone size: many
J gene: TRBJ2-2
D gene: .
V gene: TRBV7-9
CDR3 protein: CASSFLPNTGELFF
CDR3 DNA: TGTGCCAGCAGCTTCCTGCCGAACACCGGGGAGCTGTTTTTT

clone size: few
J gene: TRBJ1-1
D gene: .
V gene: TRBV6-7
CDR3 protein: CATGGVDTEAFF
CDR3 DNA: TGTGCCACCGGAGGGGTGGACACTGAAGCTTTCTTT

clone size: .
J gene: TRBJ2-6
D gene: .
V gene: TRBV6-2/TRBV6-3
CDR3 protein: CASHPLSANVLTF
CDR3 DNA: TGTGCCAGTCACCCATTATCGGCCAACGTCCTGACTTTC

clone size: .
J gene: TRBJ2-5
D gene: .
V gene: TRBV6-5
CDR3 protein: CASSYEGWQETQYF
CDR3 DNA: TGTGCCAGCAGTTACGAGGGGTGGCAAGAGACCCAGTACTTC

clone size: many
J gene: TRBJ2-1
D gene: .
V gene: TRBV20-1
CDR3 protein: CSAGYPENNEQFF
CDR3 DNA: TGCAGTGCCGGGTACCCTGAGAACAATGAGCAGTTCTTC

clone size: .
J gene: TRBJ1-1
D gene: TRBD1
V gene: TRBV5-4
CDR3 protein: CASSLAGQITEAFF
CDR3 DNA: TGTGCCAGCAGCTTGGCGGGACAGATCACTGAAGCTTTCTTT

clone size: many
J gene: TRBJ1-1
D gene: .
V gene: TRBV4-3
CDR3 protein: CASSPALGGGRTEAFF
CDR3 DNA: TGCGCCAGCAGCCCCGCTTTGGGCGGCGGAAGGACTGAAGCTTTCTTT

clone size: few
J gene: TRBJ1-4
D gene: TRBD1
V gene: TRBV7-8
CDR3 protein: CASSPRGRGNEKLFF
CDR3 DNA: TGTGCCAGCTCACCCAGGGGGCGCGGTAATGAAAAACTGTTTTTT

clone size: many
J gene: TRBJ2-1
D gene: .
V gene: TRBV5-1
CDR3 protein: CASSLAGTRGYNEQFF
CDR3 DNA: TGTGCCAGCAGCTTGGCCGGGACGAGGGGCTACAATGAGCAGTTCTTC

clone size: many
J gene: TRBJ2-3
D gene: .
V gene: TRBV7-2
CDR3 protein: CASSPKEGGLADTQYF
CDR3 DNA: TGTGCCAGCAGCCCTAAAGAGGGGGGGCTGGCAGATACGCAGTATTTT

clone size: .
J gene: TRBJ2-5
D gene: TRBD2
V gene: TRBV7-2
CDR3 protein: CASSLRRGEPRETQYF
CDR3 DNA: TGTGCCAGCAGCTTAAGGCGGGGGGAACCACGGGAGACCCAGTACTTC

clone size: .
J gene: TRBJ1-2
D gene: .
V gene: TRBV4-1
CDR3 protein: CASSQGLRQTTEYGYTF
CDR3 DNA: TGCGCCAGCAGCCAAGGGCTAAGACAGACGACGGAGTATGGCTACACCTTC